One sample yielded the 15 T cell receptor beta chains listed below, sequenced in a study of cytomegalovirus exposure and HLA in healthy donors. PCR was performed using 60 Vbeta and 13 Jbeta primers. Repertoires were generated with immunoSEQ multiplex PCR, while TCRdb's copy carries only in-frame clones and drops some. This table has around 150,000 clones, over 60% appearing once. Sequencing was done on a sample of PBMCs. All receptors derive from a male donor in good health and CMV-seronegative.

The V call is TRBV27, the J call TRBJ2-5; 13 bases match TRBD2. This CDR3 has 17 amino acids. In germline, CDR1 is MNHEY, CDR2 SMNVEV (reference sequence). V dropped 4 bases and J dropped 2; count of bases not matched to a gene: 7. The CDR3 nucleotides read TGTGCCAGCAGTTCCTCGGGACTAGCGGGGAGTCAAGAGACCCAGTACTTC. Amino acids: CASSSSGLAGSQETQYF.

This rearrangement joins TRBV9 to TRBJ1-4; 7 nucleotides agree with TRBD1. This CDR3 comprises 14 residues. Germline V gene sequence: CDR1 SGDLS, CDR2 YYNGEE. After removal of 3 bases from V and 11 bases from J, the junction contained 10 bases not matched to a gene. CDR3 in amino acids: CASSEQGTEGKLFF. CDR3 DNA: TGTGCCAGCAGCGAACAGGGGACTGAGGGGAAACTGTTTTTT.

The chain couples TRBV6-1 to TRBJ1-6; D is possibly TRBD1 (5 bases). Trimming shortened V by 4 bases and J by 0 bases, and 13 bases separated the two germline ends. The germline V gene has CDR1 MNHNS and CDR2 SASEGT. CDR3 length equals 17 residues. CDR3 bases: TGTGCCAGCAGTGTTTCCAGGGAAGACTCCTATAATTCACCCCTCCACTTT. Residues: CASSVSREDSYNSPLHF.

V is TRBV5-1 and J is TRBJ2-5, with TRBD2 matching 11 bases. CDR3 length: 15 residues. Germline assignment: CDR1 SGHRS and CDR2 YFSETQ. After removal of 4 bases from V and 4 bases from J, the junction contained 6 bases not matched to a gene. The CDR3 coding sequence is TGCGCCAGCAGCGCGGGACTAGCGGCAGGAGAGACCCAGTACTTC. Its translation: CASSAGLAAGETQYF.

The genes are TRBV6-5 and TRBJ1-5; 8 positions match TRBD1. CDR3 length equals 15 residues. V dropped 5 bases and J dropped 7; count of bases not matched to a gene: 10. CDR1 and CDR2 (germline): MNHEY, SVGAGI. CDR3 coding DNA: TGTGCCAGCAGTGCGGACAGGGACCTGAACCAGCCCCAGCATTTT. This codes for CASSADRDLNQPQHF.

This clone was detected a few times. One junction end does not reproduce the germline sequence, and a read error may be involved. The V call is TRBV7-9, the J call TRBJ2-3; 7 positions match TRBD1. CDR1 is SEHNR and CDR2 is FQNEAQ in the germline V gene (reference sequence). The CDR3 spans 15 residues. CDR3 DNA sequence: TGTTCCAGCAGCCCGCAGGGGGTTCGGACAGATACGCAGTATTTT. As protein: CSSSPQGVRTDTQYF.

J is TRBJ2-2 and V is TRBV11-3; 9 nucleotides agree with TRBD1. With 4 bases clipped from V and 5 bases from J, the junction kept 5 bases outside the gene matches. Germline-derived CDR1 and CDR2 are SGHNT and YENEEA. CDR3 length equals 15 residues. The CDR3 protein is CASSSGQGATGELFF. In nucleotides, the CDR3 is TGTGCCAGCAGCTCGGGACAGGGTGCAACCGGGGAGCTGTTTTTT.

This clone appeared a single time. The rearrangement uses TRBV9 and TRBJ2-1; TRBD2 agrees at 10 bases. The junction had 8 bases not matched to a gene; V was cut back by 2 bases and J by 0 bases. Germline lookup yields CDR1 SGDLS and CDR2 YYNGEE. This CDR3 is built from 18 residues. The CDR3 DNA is TGTGCCAGCAGCGTGGGGGCTAGCGGGGGTAGCTCCTACAATGAGCAGTTCTTC. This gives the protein CASSVGASGGSSYNEQFF.

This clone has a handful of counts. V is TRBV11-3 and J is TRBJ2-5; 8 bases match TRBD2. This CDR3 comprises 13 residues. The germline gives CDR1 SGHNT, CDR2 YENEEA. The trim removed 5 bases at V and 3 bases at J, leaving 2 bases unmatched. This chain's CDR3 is CASSRGLEETQYF. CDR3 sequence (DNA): TGTGCCAGCAGCCGGGGACTAGAAGAGACCCAGTACTTC.

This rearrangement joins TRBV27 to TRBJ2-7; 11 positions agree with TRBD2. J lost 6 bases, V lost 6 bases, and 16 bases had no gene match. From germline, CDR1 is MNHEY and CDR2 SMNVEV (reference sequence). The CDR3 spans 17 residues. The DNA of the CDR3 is TGTGCCAGCAGCCCCGCCGGGACTAGCGGCCTCCTCCTCGAGCAGTACTTC. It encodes CASSPAGTSGLLLEQYF.

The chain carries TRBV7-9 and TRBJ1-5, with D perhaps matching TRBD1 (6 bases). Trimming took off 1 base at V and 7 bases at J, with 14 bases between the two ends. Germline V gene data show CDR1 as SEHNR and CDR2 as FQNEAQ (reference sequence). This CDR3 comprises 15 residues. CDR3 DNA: TGTGCCAGCAGCTTAGTATCAGGGGCCGAGCAGCCCCAGCATTTT. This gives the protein CASSLVSGAEQPQHF. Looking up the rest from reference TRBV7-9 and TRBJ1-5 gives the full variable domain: DTGVSQNPRHKITKRGQNVTFRCDPISEHNRLYWYRQTLGQGPEFLTYFQNEAQLEKSRLLSDRFSAERPKGSFSTLEIQRTEQGDSAMYLCASSLVSGAEQPQHFGDGTRLSIL.

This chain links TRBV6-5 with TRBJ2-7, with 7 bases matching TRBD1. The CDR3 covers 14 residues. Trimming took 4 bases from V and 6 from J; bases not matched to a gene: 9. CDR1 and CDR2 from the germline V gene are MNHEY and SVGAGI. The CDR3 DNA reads TGTGCCAGCAGTTCCACAGGGACAGTTCGCGAGCAGTACTTC. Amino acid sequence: CASSSTGTVREQYF.

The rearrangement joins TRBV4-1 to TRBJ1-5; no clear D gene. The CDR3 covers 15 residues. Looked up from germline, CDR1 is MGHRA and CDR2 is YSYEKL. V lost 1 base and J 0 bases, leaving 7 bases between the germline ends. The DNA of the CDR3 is TGCGCCAGCAGCCAAGTACAGCATAGCAATCAGCCCCAGCATTTT. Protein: CASSQVQHSNQPQHF.

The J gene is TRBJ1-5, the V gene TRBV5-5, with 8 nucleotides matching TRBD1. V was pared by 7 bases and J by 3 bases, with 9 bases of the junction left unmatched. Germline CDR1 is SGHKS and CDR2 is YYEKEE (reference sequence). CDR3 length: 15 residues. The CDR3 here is CASQMTGANNQPQHF. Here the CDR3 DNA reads TGTGCCAGCCAGATGACAGGGGCTAACAATCAGCCCCAGCATTTT.

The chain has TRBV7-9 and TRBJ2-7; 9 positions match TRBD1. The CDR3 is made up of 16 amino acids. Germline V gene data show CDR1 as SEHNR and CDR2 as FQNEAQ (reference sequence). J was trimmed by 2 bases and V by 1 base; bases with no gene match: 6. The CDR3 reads CASSLDWDRETYEQYF. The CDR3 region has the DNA TGTGCCAGCAGCTTAGACTGGGACAGGGAGACCTACGAGCAGTACTTC.